The 8 T cell receptor beta chains reported below all come from one sample, sequenced in a study of T cell responses to AZD1222 COVID-19 vaccine. Assay: immunoSEQ multiplex PCR; the TCRdb copy retains only in-frame clones and omits some. The sample yields 70,000 to 95,000 clones, around 83% seen once. This material consisted of peripheral blood, taken 28 days after the second AZD1222 dose. Receptors originate from an adult who received the AZD1222 COVID-19 vaccine.

The rearrangement links TRBV4-3 to TRBJ1-2; D not certain. The CDR3 runs 13 residues. Trimming pared 6 bases from V and 0 bases from J, leaving 8 bases between. CDR1 LGHNA and CDR2 YSLEER come from the germline V gene. CDR3 coding DNA: TGCGCCAGCAGTTTTGGGACTAACTATGGCTACACCTTC. Its protein product is CASSFGTNYGYTF.

The CDR3 DNA sequence: TGCGCCAGCAGCAATAGCGGGGGCCCACCGGGTACGCAGTATTTT. Its protein product is CASSNSGGPPGTQYF. This chain uses TRBV5-1 with TRBJ2-3, with TRBD2 identical over 9 bases. This CDR3 region has 15 residues. Germline CDR1 and CDR2: SGHRS and YFSETQ. Trimming took 4 bases from V and 8 from J; bases not matched to a gene: 11.

The gene calls are TRBV7-2 and TRBJ2-7, with 9 bases fitting TRBD2. This CDR3 has 14 amino acids. The V gene's germline CDR1 is SGHTA and CDR2 FQGNSA. V lost 6 bases, J lost 2 bases, and 5 bases stayed unmatched. In DNA form, the CDR3 reads TGTGCCAGCAGACCGAGCGGGAGGCCCTACGAGCAGTACTTC. Its translation: CASRPSGRPYEQYF.

The chain has TRBV7-8 and TRBJ2-5; D not resolved. V was trimmed by 5 bases and J by 1 base, leaving 14 bases between them. The CDR3 has 15 amino acids. Germline CDR1 is SGHVS and CDR2 is FQNEAQ. The CDR3 region has the DNA TGTGCCAGCAGCCCTGGTGGTTGGGGCCAAGAGACCCAGTACTTC. Encoded protein: CASSPGGWGQETQYF.

The chain couples TRBV10-2 to TRBJ2-1; 11 bases match TRBD2. The germline gives CDR1 WSHSY, CDR2 SAAADI. Unmatched junction bases numbered 5, after V lost 8 bases and J lost 8 bases. The CDR3 length is 13 residues. CDR3 region: CASVSGGADEQFF. CDR3 nucleotide sequence: TGCGCCAGCGTTAGCGGGGGGGCCGATGAGCAGTTCTTC.

The chain joins TRBV5-8 to TRBJ2-5; D gene unclear. V lost 10 bases and J 7 bases, leaving 11 bases between the germline ends. Germline V lookup: CDR1 SGHTS, CDR2 YDEGEE. The CDR3 spans 10 residues. The DNA for the CDR3 is TGTGCCTCCCCTCGGAGGACCCAGTACTTC. Its protein is CASPRRTQYF.

The V call is TRBV10-3, the J call TRBJ2-2; 8 bases map to TRBD1. The CDR3 loop spans 15 amino acids. V was pared by 5 bases and J by 1 base, with 3 bases of the junction left unmatched. Germline CDR1 is ENHRY and CDR2 is SYGVKD. DNA of the CDR3: TGTGCCATCAGTCGAGGACAGGGGAACACCGGGGAGCTGTTTTTT. Its protein is CAISRGQGNTGELFF.

This clone was seen once. The V call is TRBV21-1, the J call TRBJ2-7. TRBV21-1 is reported as a pseudogene. The CDR3 covers 13 residues. In DNA, the CDR3 is TGTGCCAGCAGAAGGGGGGTTATGTACGAGCAGTACTTC. Translating gives CASRRGVMYEQYF.